Here is one T cell receptor beta chain with its context. Every TCR library drew on approximately 3.5 ug of total RNA. Molecular identifiers with 6-nucleotide sample barcodes were added during cDNA synthesis via template switching. TCRdb re-called the 5' RACE reads and shows each CDR3 protein once, DNA omitted. The sample includes approximately 85,000 distinct CDR3 sequences. The sample comes from a study of monozygotic twins with inflammatory bowel disease. Per germline, CDR1 SGHRS and CDR2 YFSETQ. This CDR3 has 16 amino acids. Blood samples of approximately 2.4 ml were drawn from every donor. This sequence originates from a human donor with ulcerative colitis or Crohn's disease, or a healthy co-twin of an affected twin (not recorded which). The sequencing sample was made of blood. The chain couples TRBV5-1 to TRBJ1-2; TCRdb's D gene call, TRBD1, goes unchecked for lack of DNA. The CDR3 sequence: CASSLGSDRGRYGYTF.